Listed here are 9 T cell receptor beta chains from one sample, sequenced in a study of T cell responses to AZD1222 COVID-19 vaccine. TCRdb's table, derived via immunoSEQ multiplex PCR, lists solely in-frame clones and lacks some. The table shows about 180,000 clones, with 70% to 90% occurring only once. Sequencing was performed on peripheral blood, taken 28 days after the second AZD1222 dose. The receptors here all came from an adult who received the AZD1222 COVID-19 vaccine.

This chain uses TRBV7-6 with TRBJ1-1; weak D call: TRBD1 (5 bases). V was shortened by 5 bases and J by 4 bases, with 17 bases between the two germline ends. This CDR3 has 15 amino acids. The germline V gene encodes CDR1 SGHVS and CDR2 FNYEAQ. This CDR3 is CASSHGGELGTEAFF. DNA for the CDR3: TGTGCCAGCAGCCATGGAGGGGAGCTGGGCACTGAAGCTTTCTTT.

V is TRBV30 and J is TRBJ2-2, with a weak D call TRBD1 (5 bases). V was cut by 0 bases and J by 2 bases, with 7 bases left in between. Germline CDR1 and CDR2: GTSNPN and SVGIG (reference sequence). The CDR3 runs to 14 residues. The chain's CDR3 is CAWSVGANTGELFF. CDR3 coding DNA: TGTGCCTGGAGTGTAGGGGCCAACACCGGGGAGCTGTTTTTT.

The V call is TRBV2, the J call TRBJ1-1, with D possibly TRBD1 on 6 matching bases. The CDR3 runs to 15 residues. Trimming cost V 6 bases and J 1 base, with 15 bases left between them. The germline V gene encodes CDR1 SNHLY and CDR2 FYNNEI. The CDR3 bases are TGTGCCAGCAGCGGAAGGTGGACAGCGAACACTGAAGCTTTCTTT. It codes for CASSGRWTANTEAFF.

V gene TRBV19 combines with J gene TRBJ1-5; possible D gene TRBD1, 6 bases. Trimming removed 5 bases from V and 2 bases from J, with 10 bases in between. Germline V CDR1 and CDR2: LNHDA, SQIVND (reference sequence). The CDR3 loop spans 14 amino acids. The chain's CDR3 is CASSQGFGNQPQHF. CDR3 bases: TGTGCCAGTAGTCAGGGGTTCGGCAATCAGCCCCAGCATTTT. The whole variable domain, filled in from reference TRBV19 and TRBJ1-5, reads DGGITQSPKYLFRKEGQNVTLSCEQNLNHDAMYWYRQDPGQGLRLIYYSQIVNDFQKGDIAEGYSVSREKKESFPLTVTSAQKNPTAFYLCASSQGFGNQPQHFGDGTRLSIL.

In this sample, this clone turned up a few times. This chain uses TRBV28 with TRBJ2-7, with a possible D match to TRBD2 (5 bases). Trimming pared 6 bases from V and 5 bases from J, leaving 8 bases between. The CDR3 extends over 11 amino acids. Germline CDR1 is MDHEN and CDR2 is SYDVKM. CDR3 DNA: TGTGCCAGCAGCGGGATCAACGAGCAGTACTTC. Its translation is CASSGINEQYF.

CDR3 protein: CASSLRTGGDEKLFF. The DNA of the CDR3 is TGTGCCAGCAGCCTACGGACAGGGGGCGATGAAAAACTGTTTTTT. V usage is TRBV7-9 and J usage is TRBJ1-4, with 11 bases identical to TRBD1. V was pared by 5 bases and J by 6 bases, with 5 bases of the junction left unmatched. Germline V gene lookup returns CDR1 SEHNR and CDR2 FQNEAQ (reference sequence). This CDR3 is 15 amino acids long.

This rearrangement joins TRBV27 to TRBJ1-2, with a weak D call TRBD1 (6 bases). Between the trimmed V and J ends, which lost 7 bases and 6 bases, there was a span of 15 bases. The CDR3 spans 13 residues. CDR1 is MNHEY and CDR2 is SMNVEV in the germline V gene (reference sequence). CDR3 sequence: CASKYLQGNGYTF. CDR3 sequence (DNA): TGTGCCAGCAAGTACCTACAGGGAAATGGCTACACCTTC.

This clone occurred once. The rearrangement joins TRBV4-1 to TRBJ2-2, with no clear D. V gave up 1 base and J gave up 1 base, with 7 bases separating them. CDR3 length: 15 residues. Looked up from germline, CDR1 is MGHRA and CDR2 is YSYEKL. The CDR3 region has the DNA TGCGCCAGCAGCCAAGCTAGGGTGAACACCGGGGAGCTGTTTTTT. It encodes CASSQARVNTGELFF.

The CDR3: CASRPGQVTAPQHF. The CDR3 nucleotides read TGTGCCAGTAGGCCAGGACAGGTGACGGCGCCCCAGCATTTT. The gene calls are TRBV19 and TRBJ1-5; 7 nucleotides match TRBD1. CDR1 is LNHDA and CDR2 is SQIVND in the germline V gene (reference sequence). The V and J ends lost 6 bases and 9 bases, in that order; junction bases with no gene match: 11. The CDR3 is 14 residues long. Supplemented by reference TRBV19 and TRBJ1-5, the full variable domain reads DGGITQSPKYLFRKEGQNVTLSCEQNLNHDAMYWYRQDPGQGLRLIYYSQIVNDFQKGDIAEGYSVSREKKESFPLTVTSAQKNPTAFYLCASRPGQVTAPQHFGDGTRLSIL.